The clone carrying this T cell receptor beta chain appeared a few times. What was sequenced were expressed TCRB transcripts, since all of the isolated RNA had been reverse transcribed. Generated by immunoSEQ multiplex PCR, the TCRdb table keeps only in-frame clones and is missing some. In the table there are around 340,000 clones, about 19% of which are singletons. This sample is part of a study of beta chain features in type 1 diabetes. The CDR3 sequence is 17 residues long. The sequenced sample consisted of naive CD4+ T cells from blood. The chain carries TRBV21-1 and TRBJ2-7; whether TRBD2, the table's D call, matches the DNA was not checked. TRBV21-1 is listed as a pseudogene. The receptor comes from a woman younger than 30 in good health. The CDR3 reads CASSSPPGSGSLDEQYF. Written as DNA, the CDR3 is TGTGCCAGCAGCAGTCCCCCAGGGAGCGGGAGTCTCGACGAGCAGTACTTC.